Shown below are 10 T cell receptor beta chains from a single sample sequenced in a study of monozygotic twins with inflammatory bowel disease. TCRdb re-called the 5' RACE reads and gives one entry per CDR3 protein, without DNA. The listing records 150,000 to 200,000 distinct CDR3 sequences. Sequencing was performed on blood. The receptors originated from a human donor with ulcerative colitis or Crohn's disease, or a healthy co-twin of an affected twin (not recorded which).

The chain employs TRBV24-1 and TRBJ2-3. The germline gives CDR1 KGHDR, CDR2 SFDVKD. This CDR3 has 13 amino acids. The chain's CDR3 is CATSDPFSDTQYF.

The V gene is TRBV30, the J gene TRBJ2-2; as DNA is missing, the TRBD1 call by TCRdb cannot be tested. Germline lookup yields CDR1 GTSNPN and CDR2 SVGIG (reference sequence). The CDR3 spans 14 residues. CDR3 loop: CACPPGENTGELFF.

The V and J genes are TRBV18 and TRBJ1-5. Germline V gives CDR1 KGHSH, CDR2 LQKENI. The CDR3 length is 13 residues. CDR3 residues: CASSKDGHQPQHF.

This chain connects TRBV3-1 to TRBJ2-5; TCRdb gives TRBD2 as the D gene, but with no DNA this cannot be confirmed. CDR1 and CDR2 (germline): LGHDT, YNNKEL (reference sequence). The CDR3 consists of 16 residues. CDR3 sequence: CASSQVAGGPTETQYF.

This chain uses TRBV4-1 with TRBJ2-1; TCRdb names TRBD1, which stays unverified in the absence of DNA. In germline, CDR1 is MGHRA, CDR2 YSYEKL. The CDR3 runs to 17 residues. CDR3 amino acids: CASSQVIPGWGYNEQFF.

The chain links TRBV4-2 to TRBJ1-3. There are 16 residues in the CDR3. CDR1 and CDR2 from the germline V gene are LGHNA and YNFKEQ. The CDR3 loop reads CASSSHTGNSGNTIYF.

The V call is TRBV7-3, the J call TRBJ2-1. Germline CDR1 is SGHTA and CDR2 is FQGTGA. This CDR3 contains 13 residues. CDR3 loop: CASSSVAVDEQFF. Based on the CDR3 plus reference TRBV7-3 and TRBJ2-1, the full variable domain is GAGVSQTPSNKVTEKGKYVELRCDPISGHTALYWYRQSLGQGPEFLIYFQGTGAADDSGLPNDRFFAVRPEGSVSTLKIQRTERGDSAVYLCASSSVAVDEQFFGPGTRLTVL.

The chain uses TRBV5-6 and TRBJ1-2; TCRdb outputs TRBD1, but without DNA this stays unchecked. CDR3 length equals 17 residues. Looked up from germline, CDR1 is SGHDT and CDR2 is YYEEEE. This CDR3 is CASSLDPQGGMVCGYTF.

Here the CDR3 reads CASSPTGGSASNQPQHF. The J gene is TRBJ1-5, the V gene TRBV18; TCRdb picks TRBD1, but there is no DNA to check that call. CDR3 size: 17 residues. Germline V CDR1 and CDR2: KGHSH, LQKENI.

The CDR3 region is CASSFTATDSNQPQHF. The rearrangement uses TRBV12-3 or TRBV12-4 and TRBJ1-5. The CDR3 has 16 residues.